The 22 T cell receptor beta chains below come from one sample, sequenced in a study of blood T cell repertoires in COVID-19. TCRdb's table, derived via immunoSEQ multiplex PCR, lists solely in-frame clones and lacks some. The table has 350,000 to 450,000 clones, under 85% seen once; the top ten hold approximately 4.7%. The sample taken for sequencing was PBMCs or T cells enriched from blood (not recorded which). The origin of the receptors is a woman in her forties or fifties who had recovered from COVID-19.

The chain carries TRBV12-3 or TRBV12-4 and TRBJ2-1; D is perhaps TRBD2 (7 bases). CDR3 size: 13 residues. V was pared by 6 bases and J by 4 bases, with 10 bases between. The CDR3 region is CASRQGLYNEQFF. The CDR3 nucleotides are TGTGCCAGCAGACAGGGACTATACAATGAGCAGTTCTTC.

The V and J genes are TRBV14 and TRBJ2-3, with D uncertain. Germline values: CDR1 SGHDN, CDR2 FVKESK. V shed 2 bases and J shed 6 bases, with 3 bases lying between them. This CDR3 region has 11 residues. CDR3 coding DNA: TGTGCCAGCAGCCAACTGGATACGCAGTATTTT. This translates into CASSQLDTQYF.

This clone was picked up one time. In nucleotides, the CDR3 is TGTGCTAGTGGTTTGGTGCCTGGAGGGTCCACTGAAGCTTTCTTT. Protein sequence: CASGLVPGGSTEAFF. The rearrangement links TRBV12-5 to TRBJ1-1; D not certain. Trimming removed 0 bases from V and 4 bases from J, with 12 bases in between. The CDR3 totals 15 residues. CDR1 LGHNT and CDR2 FRNRAP come from the germline V gene.

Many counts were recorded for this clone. The CDR3, as DNA: TGTGCCAGCAGCCATAGCAGGGGCCCTGGCTACACCTTC. Translated: CASSHSRGPGYTF. This chain connects TRBV3-1 (or the pseudogene TRBV3-2) to TRBJ1-2; maybe TRBD1 (6 bases). V was trimmed by 3 bases and J by 7 bases, leaving 12 bases between them. Germline V CDR1 and CDR2: LGHDT, YNNKEL (reference sequence). The CDR3 loop spans 13 amino acids.

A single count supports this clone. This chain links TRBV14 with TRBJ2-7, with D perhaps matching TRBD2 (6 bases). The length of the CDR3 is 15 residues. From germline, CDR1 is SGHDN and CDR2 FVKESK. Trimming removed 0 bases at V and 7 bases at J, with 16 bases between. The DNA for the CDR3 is TGTGCCAGCAGCCAAGACCTAAGACTAGTAGAGGAGCAGTACTTC. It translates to CASSQDLRLVEEQYF.

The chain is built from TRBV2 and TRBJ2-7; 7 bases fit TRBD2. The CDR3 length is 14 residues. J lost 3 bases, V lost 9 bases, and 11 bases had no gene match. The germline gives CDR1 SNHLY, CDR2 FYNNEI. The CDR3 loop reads CASRGTINGYEQYF. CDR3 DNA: TGTGCCAGTCGCGGGACTATTAACGGCTACGAGCAGTACTTC.

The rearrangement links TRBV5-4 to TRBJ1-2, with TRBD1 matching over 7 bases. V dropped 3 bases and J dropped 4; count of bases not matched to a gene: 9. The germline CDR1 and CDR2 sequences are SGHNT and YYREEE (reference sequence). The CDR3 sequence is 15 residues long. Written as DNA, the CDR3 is TGTGCCAGCAGCTGGACCAAGGGGACAGCCTATGGCTACACCTTC. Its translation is CASSWTKGTAYGYTF.

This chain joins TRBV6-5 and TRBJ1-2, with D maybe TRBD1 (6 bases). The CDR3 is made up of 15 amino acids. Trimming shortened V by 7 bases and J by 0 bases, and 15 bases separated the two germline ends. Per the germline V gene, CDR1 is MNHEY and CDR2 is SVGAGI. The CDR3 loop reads CASKYDRLTNYGYTF. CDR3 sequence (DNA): TGTGCCAGCAAGTACGACAGGCTAACTAACTATGGCTACACCTTC.

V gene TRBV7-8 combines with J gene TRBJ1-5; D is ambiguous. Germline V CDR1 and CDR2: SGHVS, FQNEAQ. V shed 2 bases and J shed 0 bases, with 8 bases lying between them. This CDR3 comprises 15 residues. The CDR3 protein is CASSLTGSSNQPQHF. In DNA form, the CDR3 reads TGTGCCAGCAGCTTAACGGGATCTAGCAATCAGCCCCAGCATTTT.

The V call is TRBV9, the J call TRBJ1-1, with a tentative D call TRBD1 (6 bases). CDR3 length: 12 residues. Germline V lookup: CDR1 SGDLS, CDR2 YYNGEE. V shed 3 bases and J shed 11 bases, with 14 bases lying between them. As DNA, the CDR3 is TGTGCCAGCAGCGCGACAGGATTAGAGGCTTTCTTT. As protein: CASSATGLEAFF.

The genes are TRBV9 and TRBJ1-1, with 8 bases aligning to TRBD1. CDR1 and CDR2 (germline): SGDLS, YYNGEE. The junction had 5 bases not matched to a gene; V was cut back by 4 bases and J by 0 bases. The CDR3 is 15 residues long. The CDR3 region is CASSHVTGVNTEAFF. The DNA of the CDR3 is TGTGCCAGCAGCCATGTGACAGGGGTGAACACTGAAGCTTTCTTT.

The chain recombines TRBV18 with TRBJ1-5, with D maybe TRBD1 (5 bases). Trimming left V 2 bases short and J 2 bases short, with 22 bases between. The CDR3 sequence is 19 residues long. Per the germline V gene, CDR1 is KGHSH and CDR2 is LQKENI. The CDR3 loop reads CASSPRETGGALGNQPQHF. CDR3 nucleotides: TGTGCCAGCTCACCAAGGGAAACGGGTGGGGCGTTGGGCAATCAGCCCCAGCATTTT.

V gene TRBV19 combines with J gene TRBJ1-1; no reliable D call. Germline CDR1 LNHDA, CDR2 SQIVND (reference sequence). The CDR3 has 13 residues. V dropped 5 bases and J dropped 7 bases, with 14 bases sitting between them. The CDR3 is CASSPLGSFEAFF. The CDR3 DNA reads TGTGCCAGTAGTCCACTTGGGAGTTTTGAAGCTTTCTTT. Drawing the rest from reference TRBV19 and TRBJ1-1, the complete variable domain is DGGITQSPKYLFRKEGQNVTLSCEQNLNHDAMYWYRQDPGQGLRLIYYSQIVNDFQKGDIAEGYSVSREKKESFPLTVTSAQKNPTAFYLCASSPLGSFEAFFGQGTRLTVV.

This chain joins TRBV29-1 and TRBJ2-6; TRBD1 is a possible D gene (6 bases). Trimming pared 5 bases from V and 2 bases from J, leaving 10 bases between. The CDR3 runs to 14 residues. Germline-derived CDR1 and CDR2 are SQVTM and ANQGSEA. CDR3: CSVTTGTGANVLTF. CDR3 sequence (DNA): TGCAGCGTTACAACAGGGACTGGGGCCAACGTCCTGACTTTC.

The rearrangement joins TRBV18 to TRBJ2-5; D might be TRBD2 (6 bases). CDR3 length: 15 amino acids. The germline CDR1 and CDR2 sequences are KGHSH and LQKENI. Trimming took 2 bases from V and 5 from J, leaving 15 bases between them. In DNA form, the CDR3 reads TGTGCCAGCTCACCATTGCGGGGTACGGGGGAGACCCAGTACTTC. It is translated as CASSPLRGTGETQYF.

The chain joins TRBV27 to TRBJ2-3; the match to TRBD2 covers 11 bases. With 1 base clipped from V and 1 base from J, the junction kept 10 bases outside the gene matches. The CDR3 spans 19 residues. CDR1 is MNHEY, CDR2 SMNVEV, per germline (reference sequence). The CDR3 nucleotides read TGTGCCAGCAGTTTATTGCTAGCGGGAGGCCCTAGGGGCACAGATACGCAGTATTTT. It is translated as CASSLLLAGGPRGTDTQYF.

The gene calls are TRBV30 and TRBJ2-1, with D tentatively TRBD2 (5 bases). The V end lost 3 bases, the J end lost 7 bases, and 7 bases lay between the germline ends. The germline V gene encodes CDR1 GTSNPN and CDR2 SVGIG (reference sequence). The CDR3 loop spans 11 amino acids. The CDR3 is CAWRGANEQFF. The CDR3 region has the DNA TGTGCCTGGAGGGGAGCTAATGAGCAGTTCTTC.

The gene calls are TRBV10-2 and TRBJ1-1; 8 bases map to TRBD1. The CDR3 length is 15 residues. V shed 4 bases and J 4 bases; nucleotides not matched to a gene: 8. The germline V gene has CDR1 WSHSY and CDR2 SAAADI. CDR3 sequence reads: CASSGQGARITEAFF. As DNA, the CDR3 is TGCGCCAGCAGTGGCCAGGGGGCGAGAATCACTGAAGCTTTCTTT.

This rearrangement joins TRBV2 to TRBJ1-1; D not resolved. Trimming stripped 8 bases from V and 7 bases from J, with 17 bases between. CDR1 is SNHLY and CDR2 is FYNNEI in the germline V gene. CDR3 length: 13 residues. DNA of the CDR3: TGTGCCAGCGGACGGAGGACCATCTTTGAAGCTTTCTTT. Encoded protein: CASGRRTIFEAFF. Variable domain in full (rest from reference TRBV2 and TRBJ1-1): EPEVTQTPSHQVTQMGQEVILRCVPISNHLYFYWYRQILGQKVEFLVSFYNNEISEKSEIFDDQFSVERPDGSNFTLKIRSTKLEDSAMYFCASGRRTIFEAFFGQGTRLTVV.

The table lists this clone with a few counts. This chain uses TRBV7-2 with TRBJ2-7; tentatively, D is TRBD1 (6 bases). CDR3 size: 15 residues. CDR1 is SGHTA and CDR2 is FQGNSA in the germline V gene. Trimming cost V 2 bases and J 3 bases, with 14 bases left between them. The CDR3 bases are TGTGCCAGCAGCTTAAACACAGGGTCATACTACGAGCAGTACTTC. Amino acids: CASSLNTGSYYEQYF. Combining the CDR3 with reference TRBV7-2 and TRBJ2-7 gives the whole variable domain GAGVSQSPSNKVTEKGKDVELRCDPISGHTALYWYRQSLGQGLEFLIYFQGNSAPDKSGLPSDRFSAERTGGSVSTLTIQRTQQEDSAVYLCASSLNTGSYYEQYFGPGTRLTVT.

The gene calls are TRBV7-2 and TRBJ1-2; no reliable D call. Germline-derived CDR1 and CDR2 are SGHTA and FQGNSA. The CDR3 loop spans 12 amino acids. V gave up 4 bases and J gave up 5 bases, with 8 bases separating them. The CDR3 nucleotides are TGTGCCAGCAGCTCGGTCTCTTATGGCTACACCTTC. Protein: CASSSVSYGYTF.

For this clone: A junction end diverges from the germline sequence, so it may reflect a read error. The CDR3 sequence: CASTYGGETQYF. In DNA form, the CDR3 reads TGTGCCAGCACTTACGGGGGGGAGACCCAGTACTTC. V is TRBV6-2 or TRBV6-3 and J is TRBJ2-5; TRBD2 aligns across 7 bases. The germline gives CDR1 MNHEY, CDR2 SVGEGT. CDR3 length: 12 amino acids.